The entry that follows covers one T cell receptor (beta chain) sequence. Its antigen is undetermined. The CDR3 has 14 amino acids. CDR1 and CDR2 (germline): SQVTM, ANQGSEA. Trimming removed 4 bases from V and 3 bases from J, with 12 bases in between. The protocol was immunoSEQ multiplex PCR, while the TCRdb copy is restricted to in-frame clones and leaves out a portion. Of approximately 92,000 clones in the sample, around 84% were seen once. The data are from a study of T cell responses to AZD1222 COVID-19 vaccine. Regarding the study as a whole: Repertoires were obtained solely post-peak T cell response.

The chain uses TRBV29-1 and TRBJ2-2, with D maybe TRBD2 (5 bases). Sequences were derived from peripheral blood, sampled on day 0 of AZD1222 vaccination. The TCR originated in an adult in good health. CDR3 bases: TGCAGCGTTGGGTGGCAGGACTACACCGGGGAGCTGTTTTTT. Encoded protein: CSVGWQDYTGELFF.